Below are 22 T cell receptor beta chains sequenced from a single sample in a study of Graves' ophthalmopathy and Graves' hyperthyroidism listed by TCRdb under 2018. The listed sequencing device is Illumina HiSeq 2000. For repertoire sequencing, the TCR beta CDR3 regions were amplified from RNA transcripts. A first-round RT-PCR used HTBI primers with the Qiagen OneStep RT-PCR kit, followed by a second-round multiplex PCR, size selection and purification. The raw public reads went through TCRdb reprocessing: fastp at Q25, MiXCR clone calling, in-frame beta chains kept. Each entry is one CDR3 protein sequence, shown with its most common DNA and genes. This sample gives about 390,000 distinct CDR3 sequences in total; approximately 15% of them show up just once. The ten largest account for approximately 7% of the sample. The sequenced material came from peripheral blood. The receptors here all came from a woman between 18 and 29 years old with stable Graves' hyperthyroidism. Donor details come from another sample of the same person, matched by shared clones.

This clonotype occurred many times. The rearrangement links TRBV7-9 to TRBJ2-5; D may be TRBD1 (7 bases). V was pared by 5 bases and J by 2 bases, with 15 bases between. Per the germline V gene, CDR1 is SEHNR and CDR2 is FQNEAQ (reference sequence). This CDR3 region has 15 residues. CDR3 nucleotides: TGTGCCAGCAGCCCAAGGGCGGGACAGCAAGAGACCCAGTACTTC. Translated, it gives CASSPRAGQQETQYF.

The rearrangement uses TRBV20-1 and TRBJ2-5; D might be TRBD1 (5 bases). CDR3 length: 15 amino acids. Germline V gene sequence: CDR1 DFQATT, CDR2 SNEGSKA (reference sequence). V was trimmed by 6 bases and J by 1 base, leaving 18 bases between them. CDR3 bases: TGCAGTGCCGTTGTGTTAGGCAGGGCCCAAGAGACCCAGTACTTC. Its translation is CSAVVLGRAQETQYF.

Ten or more counts support this clonotype. This sequence joins TRBV29-1 and TRBJ1-2; D remains ambiguous. Trimming took 4 bases from V and 3 from J, leaving 9 bases between them. The CDR3 loop spans 12 amino acids. Germline V gene sequence: CDR1 SQVTM, CDR2 ANQGSEA. The CDR3 spells CSVGPHDYGYTF. The CDR3, as DNA: TGCAGCGTTGGTCCGCACGACTATGGCTACACCTTC.

This clonotype was recorded many times. The chain is built from TRBV2 and TRBJ1-5, with 7 bases aligning to TRBD1. Germline V gene data show CDR1 as SNHLY and CDR2 as FYNNEI. The V segment lost 6 bases and the J segment 6 bases; nucleotides outside the gene matches: 11. The CDR3 consists of 15 residues. The CDR3 loop is CASRPGTVSSQPQHF. CDR3 in DNA: TGTGCCAGCAGACCAGGGACAGTCTCCTCTCAGCCCCAGCATTTT.

This chain uses TRBV9 with TRBJ1-1, with 7 bases lining up with TRBD1. Germline V gene data show CDR1 as SGDLS and CDR2 as YYNGEE. The ends lost 3 bases at V and 5 bases at J; junction bases unmatched: 7. This CDR3 is built from 14 residues. CDR3 in amino acids: CASSGRDSLTEAFF. The CDR3 DNA follows: TGTGCCAGCAGCGGCCGGGACAGTTTGACTGAAGCTTTCTTT.

This clonotype has ten or more counts. The chain recombines TRBV6-1 with TRBJ1-2, with 7 bases matching TRBD1. The V gene's germline CDR1 is MNHNS and CDR2 SASEGT. Unmatched junction bases numbered 4, after V lost 10 bases and J lost 2 bases. The CDR3 sequence is 12 residues long. This chain's CDR3 is CANQGENYGYTF. Written as DNA, the CDR3 is TGTGCCAACCAGGGGGAGAACTATGGCTACACCTTC.

This clonotype was observed many times. The CDR3: CSARQGLSSYNSPLHF. The CDR3 DNA reads TGCAGTGCAAGACAGGGGCTCAGCTCCTATAATTCACCCCTCCACTTT. The chain carries TRBV20-1 and TRBJ1-6, with 8 bases lining up with TRBD1. Trimming at V came to 6 bases and at J to 0 bases, leaving 7 bases not matched to a gene. The CDR3 consists of 16 residues. Germline V CDR1 and CDR2: DFQATT, SNEGSKA (reference sequence).

This clonotype was seen at least ten times. This chain connects TRBV20-1 to TRBJ1-2; the D is unclear. In germline, CDR1 is DFQATT, CDR2 SNEGSKA (reference sequence). This CDR3 is 13 amino acids long. Between the trimmed V and J ends, which lost 3 bases and 0 bases, there was a span of 8 bases. The CDR3 here is CSARTEPNYGYTF. The CDR3 DNA follows: TGCAGTGCTAGGACGGAACCTAACTATGGCTACACCTTC.

A single count supports this clonotype. The J gene is TRBJ1-2, the V gene TRBV12-3 or TRBV12-4; D may be TRBD1 (6 bases). This CDR3 contains 12 residues. The V end lost 9 bases, the J end lost 8 bases, and 16 bases lay between the germline ends. This CDR3 reads CASGQFVLGYTF. Written as DNA, the CDR3 is TGTGCCAGTGGACAGTTTGTTCTCGGCTACACCTTC.

This clonotype was seen ten or more times. The rearrangement joins TRBV12-3 or TRBV12-4 to TRBJ2-7, with 8 bases aligning to TRBD2. The CDR3 spans 15 residues. J was trimmed by 0 bases and V by 5 bases; bases with no gene match: 6. CDR3 loop: CASSTLAGPSYEQYF. As DNA, the CDR3 is TGTGCCAGCAGTACCCTAGCGGGTCCCTCCTACGAGCAGTACTTC.

In this sample, this clonotype turned up many times. The V call is TRBV6-5, the J call TRBJ2-5, with 11 bases fitting TRBD2. CDR3 length: 16 residues. The V gene end was trimmed by 4 bases and the J gene end by 3 bases; junction bases not matched to a gene: 7. Germline assignment: CDR1 MNHEY and CDR2 SVGAGI. This CDR3 reads CASSLLLAGGKETQYF. The CDR3 region has the DNA TGTGCCAGCAGTTTACTCCTAGCGGGGGGCAAAGAGACCCAGTACTTC.

Many counts were recorded for this clonotype. V and J are TRBV19 and TRBJ2-5, with D possibly being TRBD1 (7 bases). This CDR3 is 15 amino acids long. The germline CDR1 and CDR2 sequences are LNHDA and SQIVND (reference sequence). V lost 0 bases and J lost 7, with 15 bases in between. CDR3 region: CASSIDRRQGGTQYF. The CDR3 DNA is TGTGCCAGTAGTATAGACCGGAGACAGGGAGGGACCCAGTACTTC.

The chain combines TRBV11-2 with TRBJ2-7; 9 positions match TRBD1. CDR1 and CDR2 from the germline V gene are SGHAT and FQNNGV. This CDR3 region has 15 residues. Trimming removed 2 bases from V and 5 bases from J; junction bases left unmatched: 7. The CDR3 nucleotides are TGTGCCAGCAGCTTAAGAACAGGGGGCTCAAACGAGCAGTACTTC. The encoded protein is CASSLRTGGSNEQYF.

V gene TRBV7-6 combines with J gene TRBJ2-7; TRBD2 aligns across 14 bases. The CDR3 loop spans 15 amino acids. Trimming cost V 5 bases and J 7 bases; bases outside gene matches: 7. Germline V lookup: CDR1 SGHVS, CDR2 FNYEAQ. CDR3 sequence reads: CASSMGLAGVREQYF. Written as DNA, the CDR3 is TGTGCCAGCAGCATGGGACTAGCGGGAGTCCGGGAGCAGTACTTC. The variable domain in full, completed from reference TRBV7-6 and TRBJ2-7, reads GAGVSQSPRYKVTKRGQDVALRCDPISGHVSLYWYRQALGQGPEFLTYFNYEAQQDKSGLPNDRFSAERPEGSISTLTIQRTEQRDSAMYRCASSMGLAGVREQYFGPGTRLTVT.

This clonotype was seen at least ten times. V and J are TRBV12-3 or TRBV12-4 and TRBJ1-6, with D possibly being TRBD1 (5 bases). The CDR3 consists of 15 residues. Trimming took off 3 bases at V and 8 bases at J, with 14 bases between the two ends. CDR3: CASSFRGPGDSPLHF. The DNA of the CDR3 is TGTGCCAGCAGTTTCCGAGGGCCGGGGGATTCACCCCTCCACTTT.

Ten or more counts support this clonotype. The chain carries TRBV29-1 and TRBJ1-1; 7 bases agree with TRBD1. V lost 6 bases and J lost 4; bases outside the gene matches: 5. The CDR3 consists of 12 residues. Germline V gives CDR1 SQVTM, CDR2 ANQGSEA. CDR3 bases: TGCAGCGTCCGACAGGGCAGCACTGAAGCTTTCTTT. Amino acid sequence: CSVRQGSTEAFF. The whole variable domain, filled in from reference TRBV29-1 and TRBJ1-1, reads SAVISQKPSRDICQRGTSLTIQCQVDSQVTMMFWYRQQPGQSLTLIATANQGSEATYESGFVIDKFPISRPNLTFSTLTVSNMSPEDSSIYLCSVRQGSTEAFFGQGTRLTVV.

This clonotype was seen ten or more times. The chain joins TRBV2 to TRBJ1-2, with D unresolved. Trimming cost V 3 bases and J 8 bases, with 13 bases left between them. Germline lookup yields CDR1 SNHLY and CDR2 FYNNEI. The CDR3 has 13 amino acids. The chain's CDR3 is CASSEGRVVGYTF. CDR3 sequence (DNA): TGTGCCAGCAGTGAGGGTCGGGTTGTAGGCTACACCTTC.

In this sample, this clonotype turned up many times. The V call is TRBV9, the J call TRBJ1-1, with D perhaps TRBD1 (5 bases). Germline V gives CDR1 SGDLS, CDR2 YYNGEE. The V end lost 4 bases, the J end lost 0 bases, and 10 bases lay between the germline ends. The CDR3 has 14 residues. CDR3 amino acids: CASSNGGLNTEAFF. CDR3 in DNA: TGTGCCAGCAGCAATGGGGGGTTGAACACTGAAGCTTTCTTT. The variable domain in full, with the rest retrieved from reference TRBV9 and TRBJ1-1, is DSGVTQTPKHLITATGQRVTLRCSPRSGDLSVYWYQQSLDQGLQFLIQYYNGEERAKGNILERFSAQQFPDLHSELNLSSLELGDSALYFCASSNGGLNTEAFFGQGTRLTVV.

As to this clonotype: Since a much larger clone is just one base distant, this may be a read error. The rearrangement uses TRBV7-6 and TRBJ2-5; no clear D. Germline CDR1 SGHVS, CDR2 FNYEAQ. The CDR3 has 12 amino acids. For the CDR3, the DNA is TGTGCCAGCAGCTTAGCCCCAGAGATCCAGTACTTC. It translates to CASSLAPEIQYF.

This clonotype has at least ten counts. J is TRBJ1-5 and V is TRBV6-1; D gene ambiguous. The V gene lost 7 bases and the J gene lost 1 base, with 8 bases spanning the gap. Germline V lookup: CDR1 MNHNS, CDR2 SASEGT. This CDR3 contains 13 residues. CDR3 in DNA: TGTGCCAGCAAAAAGAGGAGCAATCAGCCCCAGCATTTT. Translated: CASKKRSNQPQHF.

This clonotype was detected ten times or more. CDR3 residues: CASSLLSGGNYGYTF. As DNA, the CDR3 is TGTGCCAGCAGCCTCCTATCGGGGGGGAACTATGGCTACACCTTC. V usage is TRBV7-3 and J usage is TRBJ1-2, with D tentatively TRBD1 (5 bases). V lost 5 bases to trimming and J lost 2 bases, with 15 bases between them. CDR3 length equals 15 residues. The germline V gene encodes CDR1 SGHTA and CDR2 FQGTGA.

This clonotype was counted many times. The chain joins TRBV20-1 to TRBJ1-5; 7 bases agree with TRBD1. Trimming cost V 5 bases and J 5 bases; bases outside gene matches: 9. Germline-derived CDR1 and CDR2 are DFQATT and SNEGSKA (reference sequence). The CDR3 spans 14 residues. The CDR3 is CSAGGQETYQPQHF. CDR3 coding DNA: TGCAGTGCTGGAGGACAGGAGACCTATCAGCCCCAGCATTTT.